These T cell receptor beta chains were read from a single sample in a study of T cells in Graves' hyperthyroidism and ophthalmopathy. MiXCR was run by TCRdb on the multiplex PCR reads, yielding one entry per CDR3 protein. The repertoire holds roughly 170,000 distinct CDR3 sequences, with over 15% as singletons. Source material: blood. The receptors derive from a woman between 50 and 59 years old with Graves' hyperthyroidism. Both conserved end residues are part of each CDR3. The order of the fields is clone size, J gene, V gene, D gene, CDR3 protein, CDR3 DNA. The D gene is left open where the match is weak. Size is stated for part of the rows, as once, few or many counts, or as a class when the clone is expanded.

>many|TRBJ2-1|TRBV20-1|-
CSARDPVGYNEQFF
TGCAGTGCTAGAGATCCGGTCGGGTACAATGAGCAGTTCTTC
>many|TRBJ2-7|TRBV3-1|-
CASSQAAYEQYF
TGTGCCAGCAGCCAAGCGGCATACGAGCAGTACTTC
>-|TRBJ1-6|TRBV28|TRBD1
CASSLGQGGSPLHF
TGTGCCAGCAGTTTAGGACAGGGGGGATCACCCCTCCACTTT
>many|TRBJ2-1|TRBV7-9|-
CASSLSVKDYNEQFF
TGTGCCAGCAGCCTCTCCGTAAAGGACTACAATGAGCAGTTCTTC
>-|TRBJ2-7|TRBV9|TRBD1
CASSVGTGGDEQYF
TGTGCCAGCAGCGTAGGGACAGGGGGGGACGAGCAGTACTTC
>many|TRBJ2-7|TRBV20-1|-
CSATRDLGDEQYF
TGCAGTGCCACTCGGGACCTGGGAGACGAGCAGTACTTC
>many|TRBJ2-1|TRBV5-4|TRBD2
CASSSGTSGGPHNEQFF
TGTGCCAGCAGTTCCGGGACTAGCGGGGGTCCTCACAATGAGCAGTTCTTC
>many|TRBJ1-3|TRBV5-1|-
CASRPTGANSGNTIYF
TGCGCCAGCCGCCCGACAGGCGCCAACTCTGGAAACACCATATATTTT
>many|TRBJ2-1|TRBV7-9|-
CASSSDGLRFF
TGTGCCAGCAGCTCGGACGGCCTTCGGTTCTTC
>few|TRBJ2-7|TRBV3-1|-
CASSQDPGREQYF
TGTGCCAGCAGCCAAGATCCTGGGCGCGAGCAGTACTTC
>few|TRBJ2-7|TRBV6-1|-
CASRFLSENEQYF
TGTGCCAGCAGATTCTTGTCTGAGAACGAGCAGTACTTC
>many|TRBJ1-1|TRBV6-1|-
CASSYGVSSLAEAFF
TGTGCCAGCAGTTATGGGGTTTCATCACTCGCTGAAGCTTTCTTT
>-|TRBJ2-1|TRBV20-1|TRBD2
CSARVAGGYNEQFF
TGCAGTGCTAGAGTGGCGGGGGGTTACAATGAGCAGTTCTTC
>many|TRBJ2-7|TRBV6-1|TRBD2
CASSKTSGAYEQYF
TGTGCCAGCAGCAAGACGAGCGGGGCATACGAGCAGTACTTC
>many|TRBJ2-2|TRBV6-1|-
CASSEVLAPNTGELFF
TGTGCCAGCAGTGAAGTTCTAGCGCCGAACACCGGGGAGCTGTTTTTT
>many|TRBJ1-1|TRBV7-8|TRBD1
CASSARTGGTEAFF
TGTGCCAGCAGTGCCCGGACAGGGGGCACTGAAGCTTTCTTT
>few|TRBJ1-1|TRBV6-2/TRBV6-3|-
CASSYGLTNTEAFF
TGTGCCAGCAGTTACGGACTTACGAACACTGAAGCTTTCTTT
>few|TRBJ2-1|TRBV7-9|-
CASSSGDNEQFF
TGTGCCAGCAGCTCGGGGGACAATGAGCAGTTCTTC
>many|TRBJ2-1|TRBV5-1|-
CASSAGQGYNEQFF
TGCGCCAGCAGCGCCGGGCAGGGTTACAATGAGCAGTTCTTC
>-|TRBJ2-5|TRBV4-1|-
CASSQGDKLPPEATQYF
TGCGCCAGCAGCCAAGGGGATAAACTCCCCCCCGAAGCGACCCAGTACTTC
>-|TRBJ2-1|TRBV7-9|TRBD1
CASSLGQDNEQFF
TGTGCCAGCAGCCTGGGACAGGACAATGAGCAGTTCTTC
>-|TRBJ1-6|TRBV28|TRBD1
CASSFRGGGTPLHF
TGTGCCAGCAGTTTCAGGGGGGGAGGGACACCCCTCCACTTT
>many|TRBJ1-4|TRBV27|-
CASSPLSGLREKLFF
TGTGCCAGCAGCCCACTATCGGGGCTCCGGGAAAAACTGTTTTTT
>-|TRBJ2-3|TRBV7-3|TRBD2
CASTPGPGGSNTQYF
TGTGCCAGCACCCCGGGTCCGGGGGGAAGTAATACGCAGTATTTT
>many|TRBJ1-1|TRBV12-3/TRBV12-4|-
CASSERGLGNTEAFF
TGTGCCAGCAGTGAAAGGGGCCTCGGGAACACTGAAGCTTTCTTT
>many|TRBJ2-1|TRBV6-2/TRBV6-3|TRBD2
CASRGGTSGRNDEQFF
TGTGCCAGCAGGGGCGGGACTAGCGGGAGAAACGATGAGCAGTTCTTC
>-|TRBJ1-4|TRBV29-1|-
CSVWNEKLFF
TGCAGCGTCTGGAATGAAAAACTGTTTTTT
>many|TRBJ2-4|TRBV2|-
CASSEEGQGRENIQYF
TGTGCCAGCAGTGAAGAGGGGCAGGGGCGAGAAAACATTCAGTACTTC
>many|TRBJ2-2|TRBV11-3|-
CASSLEFKNTGELFF
TGTGCCAGCAGCTTAGAGTTCAAGAACACCGGGGAGCTGTTTTTT
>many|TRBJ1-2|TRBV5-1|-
CASSLEGGAYGYTF
TGCGCCAGCAGCTTGGAGGGGGGAGCTTATGGCTACACCTTC